Presented here are 26 T cell receptor beta chains from one specimen sequenced in a study of post-analysis software for immune sequencing data. Points from the study as a whole: Patients had higher frequencies than controls of roughly five TRBV segments, including TRBV5-6, TRBV5-1 and TRBV20-1.

These receptors are not linked to any known antigen. TCR beta cDNA libraries had unique molecular identifiers. TCRdb redid the calling of the PCR reads with MiXCR, one entry per CDR3 protein. The sample comprises approximately 630,000 distinct CDR3 sequences, approximately 60% of which are singletons, and around 11% rests with the top ten. Sequenced input: blood. These receptors were collected from a girl aged 2-10 years with multiple sclerosis.

The chain combines TRBV7-2 with TRBJ2-1, with 7 bases that match TRBD2. CDR3 length: 14 amino acids. Germline V gives CDR1 SGHTA, CDR2 FQGNSA. V shed 7 bases and J 8 bases; nucleotides not matched to a gene: 11. CDR3: CASTPPAGCYEQFF. In nucleotides, the CDR3 is TGTGCCAGCACCCCGCCAGCGGGGTGCTATGAGCAGTTCTTC.

In its sample, this clonotype was seen a few times. This chain uses TRBV29-1 with TRBJ2-5; 8 nucleotides line up with TRBD1. J lost 4 bases, V lost 4 bases, and 2 bases had no gene match. There are 12 residues in the CDR3. The germline gives CDR1 SQVTM, CDR2 ANQGSEA. This CDR3 is CSVGGTGETQYF. CDR3 nucleotide sequence: TGCAGCGTTGGAGGGACAGGAGAGACCCAGTACTTC.

This clonotype was counted at least ten times. One junction end does not reproduce the germline sequence, and a read error may be involved. This rearrangement joins TRBV7-2 to TRBJ2-7; D is possibly TRBD1 (6 bases). CDR1 and CDR2 from the germline V gene are SGHTA and FQGNSA. The CDR3 consists of 13 residues. For the CDR3, the DNA is TGTGCTAGCAGCTTAGGACAGCCCTACGAGCAGTACTTC. Its protein product is CASSLGQPYEQYF.

As regards this clonotype: Mismatch with germline at one junction end may stem from a read error. The chain uses TRBV29-1 and TRBJ2-2; D is possibly TRBD2 (6 bases). CDR3 length: 13 residues. Per the germline V gene, CDR1 is SQVTM and CDR2 is ANQGSEA. CDR3 sequence reads: CSVGLVVTGERFF. CDR3 DNA: TGCAGCGTTGGACTAGTGGTGACCGGGGAGCGGTTTTTT.

This chain uses TRBV7-2 with TRBJ2-4; D is possibly TRBD2 (5 bases). There are 11 residues in the CDR3. Per germline, CDR1 SGHTA and CDR2 FQGNSA. Trimming removed 5 bases from V and 15 bases from J, with 14 bases in between. CDR3 nucleotide sequence: TGTGCCAGCAGCGCCGGACTCCCTCCGTACTTC. Encoded protein: CASSAGLPPYF. Together with reference TRBV7-2 and TRBJ2-4, the CDR3 gives the full variable domain: GAGVSQSPSNKVTEKGKDVELRCDPISGHTALYWYRQSLGQGLEFLIYFQGNSAPDKSGLPSDRFSAERTGGSVSTLTIQRTQQEDSAVYLCASSAGLPPYFGAGTRLSVL.

The rearrangement joins TRBV20-1 to TRBJ2-7; maybe TRBD1 (5 bases). V was clipped by 1 base and J by 2 bases, with 9 bases between them. The CDR3 contains 13 residues. Germline loops: CDR1 DFQATT, CDR2 SNEGSKA (reference sequence). CDR3 sequence (DNA): TGCAGTGCTAGAGTCCAGGGAACCTACGAGCAGTACTTC. Its translation: CSARVQGTYEQYF.

This clonotype occurred a few times. The V call is TRBV7-3, the J call TRBJ2-3; 8 nucleotides align to TRBD1. CDR3 length equals 18 residues. V lost 5 bases, J lost 8 bases, and 21 bases stayed unmatched. The germline gives CDR1 SGHTA, CDR2 FQGTGA. The CDR3 here is CASSPTGQGSGSEGTQYF. In DNA, the CDR3 is TGTGCCAGCAGCCCAACCGGACAGGGAAGCGGGTCGGAGGGTACGCAGTATTTT.

DNA of the CDR3: TGTGCCAGCAGCTCCAGGGGGTCGAACCCCTCCTATGGCTACACCTTC. This sequence encodes CASSSRGSNPSYGYTF. The chain combines TRBV7-2 with TRBJ1-2; 7 bases match TRBD1. The CDR3 length is 16 residues. CDR1 is SGHTA and CDR2 is FQGNSA in the germline V gene. The trim removed 4 bases at V and 4 bases at J, leaving 12 bases unmatched.

This clonotype showed up just a few times. CDR3 DNA sequence: TGCGCCAGCAGCCAATCGACCCGGGACTACCAAGAGACCCAGTACTTC. Its protein is CASSQSTRDYQETQYF. The chain employs TRBV4-3 and TRBJ2-5; perhaps TRBD2 as D (6 bases). This CDR3 comprises 16 residues. V was trimmed by 2 bases and J by 0 bases, leaving 13 bases between them. CDR1 and CDR2 (germline): LGHNA, YSLEER.

This clonotype came up a few times. This chain connects TRBV7-2 to TRBJ2-7; D is unresolved. This CDR3 has 13 amino acids. CDR1 SGHTA and CDR2 FQGNSA come from the germline V gene. Trimming left V 0 bases short and J 6 bases short, with 9 bases between. CDR3 sequence reads: CASSLATASEQYF. The CDR3 DNA reads TGTGCCAGCAGCTTAGCTACGGCCAGCGAGCAGTACTTC. The full variable domain, its missing parts supplied by reference TRBV7-2 and TRBJ2-7, is GAGVSQSPSNKVTEKGKDVELRCDPISGHTALYWYRQSLGQGLEFLIYFQGNSAPDKSGLPSDRFSAERTGGSVSTLTIQRTQQEDSAVYLCASSLATASEQYFGPGTRLTVT.

This clonotype was detected a few times. The chain carries TRBV27 and TRBJ2-3, with a weak D call TRBD1 (6 bases). Germline CDR1 reads MNHEY; CDR2 reads SMNVEV (reference sequence). The CDR3 loop spans 18 amino acids. Trimming stripped 3 bases from V and 2 bases from J, with 21 bases between. The CDR3 DNA reads TGTGCCAGCAGTTTTGAGGGAGCCGGGACATCCTTCACAGATACGCAGTATTTT. This codes for CASSFEGAGTSFTDTQYF.

The chain employs TRBV13 and TRBJ2-5; tentatively, D is TRBD1 (5 bases). Germline lookup yields CDR1 PRHDT and CDR2 FYEKMQ (reference sequence). The CDR3 sequence is 14 residues long. V dropped 5 bases and J dropped 3 bases, with 13 bases sitting between them. The CDR3 DNA reads TGTGCCAGCAGCCCACGACAGCCTAAAGAGACCCAGTACTTC. Its protein product is CASSPRQPKETQYF.

V and J are TRBV4-3 and TRBJ1-4, with D perhaps TRBD1 (5 bases). Trimming stripped 0 bases from V and 2 bases from J, with 7 bases between. Germline CDR1 LGHNA, CDR2 YSLEER. The CDR3 is 15 amino acids. The CDR3 region is CASSQDWGTNEKLFF. In DNA form, the CDR3 reads TGCGCCAGCAGCCAAGATTGGGGGACTAATGAAAAACTGTTTTTT.

This clonotype was seen only once. The CDR3 DNA reads as TGTGCCTGGAGTGTCGACAGGGGCGGCTATGGCTACACCTTC. Its translation is CAWSVDRGGYGYTF. The genes are TRBV30 and TRBJ1-2; 8 nucleotides match TRBD1. Germline V gene lookup returns CDR1 GTSNPN and CDR2 SVGIG (reference sequence). J lost 4 bases, V lost 0 bases, and 4 bases had no gene match. CDR3 size: 14 residues.

This chain connects TRBV6-5 to TRBJ2-1; TRBD2 matches at 7 bases. Trimming took 2 bases from V and 5 from J; bases not matched to a gene: 6. This CDR3 has 15 residues. Germline lookup yields CDR1 MNHEY and CDR2 SVGAGI. CDR3 amino acids: CASSYVGLADNEQFF. CDR3 DNA sequence: TGTGCCAGCAGTTACGTGGGCCTAGCGGACAATGAGCAGTTCTTC.

This clonotype was recorded a few times. The chain uses TRBV6-2 or TRBV6-3 and TRBJ2-1; possible D gene TRBD2, 5 bases. The CDR3 is 15 residues long. Per germline, CDR1 MNHEY and CDR2 SVGEGT. Trimming took 2 bases from V and 4 from J, leaving 12 bases between them. CDR3 region: CASSYGRAPYNEQFF. The CDR3 DNA follows: TGTGCCAGCAGTTACGGGCGGGCTCCTTACAATGAGCAGTTCTTC.

The chain has TRBV11-2 and TRBJ2-1; 9 nucleotides match TRBD1. Germline lookup yields CDR1 SGHAT and CDR2 FQNNGV. The CDR3 contains 15 residues. Trimming at V came to 5 bases and at J to 2 bases, leaving 4 bases not matched to a gene. The DNA of the CDR3 is TGTGCCAGCAGCACGGACAGGGGTCCCTACAATGAGCAGTTCTTC. This sequence encodes CASSTDRGPYNEQFF.

This clonotype was seen more than once but under ten times. Here the CDR3 DNA reads TGTGCCAGCAGTTACTTGTTAGCGGGAGATGGCCTCGAGCAGTACTTC. Protein product: CASSYLLAGDGLEQYF. The gene calls are TRBV6-5 and TRBJ2-5, with 9 positions matching TRBD2. The J call may be faulty, since TRBJ2-7 better matches the DNA end. In germline, CDR1 is MNHEY, CDR2 SVGAGI. This CDR3 is 16 amino acids long.

V is TRBV12-3 or TRBV12-4 and J is TRBJ1-2; D might be TRBD1 (6 bases). The ends were cut back, 7 bases at V and 3 bases at J, with 15 bases in the middle. The CDR3 spans 14 residues. Here the CDR3 DNA reads TGTGCCAGCATCCTCCGGAGGGGGGACTATGGCTACACCTTC. Its translation: CASILRRGDYGYTF.

This clonotype was detected only once. V gene TRBV29-1 combines with J gene TRBJ2-1, with 9 bases lining up with TRBD2. V dropped 8 bases and J dropped 12; count of bases not matched to a gene: 14. This CDR3 has 13 amino acids. CDR1 is SQVTM, CDR2 ANQGSEA, per germline. The CDR3 loop is CSHPGSGRTGQFF. The CDR3 DNA sequence: TGCAGCCACCCTGGTAGCGGGAGAACCGGGCAGTTCTTC.

This clonotype was observed a handful of times. The chain combines TRBV6-5 with TRBJ1-5; TRBD1 might be the D (5 bases). V shed 3 bases and J shed 6 bases, with 9 bases lying between them. CDR1 and CDR2 from the germline V gene are MNHEY and SVGAGI. The CDR3 contains 13 residues. The CDR3 reads CASSYGDGQPQHF. The CDR3 DNA reads TGTGCCAGCAGTTATGGGGACGGTCAGCCCCAGCATTTT.

The rearrangement links TRBV5-4 to TRBJ2-5; D is undetermined. The V end was cut by 6 bases, the J end by 2 bases, with 17 bases between. The length of the CDR3 is 15 residues. Germline CDR1 reads SGHNT; CDR2 reads YYREEE (reference sequence). This chain's CDR3 is CASNPGGSHQETQYF. The CDR3 region has the DNA TGTGCCAGCAACCCGGGCGGCTCCCATCAAGAGACCCAGTACTTC.

This clonotype came up a few times. This chain connects TRBV24-1 to TRBJ2-5; D may correspond to TRBD1 or TRBD2 (5 bases each). V gave up 4 bases and J gave up 1 base, with 12 bases separating them. Per the germline V gene, CDR1 is KGHDR and CDR2 is SFDVKD. This CDR3 contains 15 residues. The CDR3 DNA reads as TGTGCCACCAGTGACTCTGGGGGATTCCAAGAGACCCAGTACTTC. Translating gives CATSDSGGFQETQYF.

To note about this clonotype: An end of the junction differs from the germline gene, which may be a read error. The rearrangement joins TRBV5-1 to TRBJ2-2; the D call may be TRBD1 or TRBD2 (5 bases each). The CDR3 sequence is 15 residues long. Germline CDR1 reads SGHRS; CDR2 reads YFSETQ. The DNA of the CDR3 is TGCGCCAGCAGCCCGCCCTTTGGCAGGGCCGGGGAGCGGTTTTTT. It is translated as CASSPPFGRAGERFF. Full variable domain (rest looked up from reference TRBV5-1 and TRBJ2-2): KAGVTQTPRYLIKTRGQQVTLSCSPISGHRSVSWYQQTPGQGLQFLFEYFSETQRNKGNFPGRFSGRQFSNSRSEMNVSTLELGDSALYLCASSPPFGRAGERFFGEGSRLTVL.

The chain uses TRBV29-1 and TRBJ2-1; D uncertain. CDR1 and CDR2 from the germline V gene are SQVTM and ANQGSEA. Trimming pared 4 bases from V and 3 bases from J, leaving 16 bases between. The CDR3 sequence is 15 residues long. CDR3 sequence: CSVVGAHIYYNEQFF. The CDR3 DNA is TGCAGCGTTGTGGGCGCACATATATACTACAATGAGCAGTTCTTC.

The chain carries TRBV7-9 and TRBJ2-1, with a possible D match to TRBD1 (5 bases). The V end was cut by 5 bases, the J end by 5 bases, with 19 bases between. The CDR3 runs to 16 residues. Per the germline V gene, CDR1 is SEHNR and CDR2 is FQNEAQ (reference sequence). The CDR3 here is CASSRLTGSGNNEQFF. The CDR3 region has the DNA TGTGCCAGCAGCAGACTTACCGGGTCAGGGAACAATGAGCAGTTCTTC.